The 22 T cell receptor beta chains in this list originate from one sample, sequenced in a study of CD8+ T cells in alopecia areata. Sequencing used cDNA as its template, made by extracting RNA and reverse transcribing it. Libraries were prepared by immunoSEQ multiplex PCR; TCRdb keeps only in-frame clonotypes and omits some of them. The repertoire yields 200,000 to 300,000 clones, none seen only once; the top ten contain roughly 1.2%. On the basis of CD4, CD8alpha, NKG2D, NKG2ACE and other markers, pooled cutaneous lymph node cells were sorted. The sample comprised CD4+ T cells sorted from a lymph node. The receptor source for this set is a C3H/HeJ mouse with alopecia areata. For this mouse line, the MHC haplotype is H2-k.

Only a few counts were recorded for this clone. Genes and germline are mouse. Read sequence stops 4 residues before the CDR3 end, and the germline J gene provides the missing end. V usage is TRBV5 and J usage is TRBJ1-2, with 7 positions matching TRBD1. The germline V gene has CDR1 LGHNA and CDR2 YNLKQL (reference sequence). This CDR3 spans 12 amino acids. This chain's CDR3 is CASSPTGDDYTF. The part of the CDR3 DNA that was read is TGTGCCAGCAGCCCAACAGGGGAC.

This clone was seen a handful of times. Mouse germline and gene names are used. The read terminates 4 residues before the CDR3 end, so the remaining end is supplied by the germline J gene. J is TRBJ2-3 and V is TRBV5; 9 nucleotides match TRBD2. CDR1 and CDR2 (germline): LGHNA, YNLKQL (reference sequence). The CDR3 runs 15 residues. The V segment lost 2 bases and the J segment 4 bases; nucleotides outside the gene matches: 4. The CDR3 bases that were read are TGTGCCAGCAGCCAATTGGGGGGGCGCACAGAA. Translation: CASSQLGGRTE. The full CDR3 protein is CASSQLGGRTETLYF.

A note on this clone: Here the gene names and germline are mouse. The CDR3 end is not reached by the read, which stops 4 residues before it; the germline J gene fills it in. The J gene is TRBJ2-5, the V gene TRBV19, with a possible D match to TRBD1 (6 bases). CDR1 and CDR2 from the germline V gene are FNHDT and SITEND (reference sequence). CDR3 length equals 13 residues. The DNA read from the CDR3 is TGTGCCAGCAGTCTACAGGGAGGGGAC. Its translation is CASSLQGGD. The full CDR3 sequence reads CASSLQGGDTQYF. The whole variable domain, filled in from reference TRBV19 and TRBJ2-5, reads GGIITQTPKFLIGQEGQKLTLKCQQNFNHDTMYWYRQDSGKGLRLIYYSITENDLQKGDLSEGYDASREKKSSFSLTVTSAQKNEMAVFLCASSLQGGDTQYFGPGTRLLVL.

This clone has more than one count but fewer than ten. The gene names given are mouse names. Read sequence stops 4 residues before the CDR3 end, and the germline J gene provides the missing end. V and J are TRBV13-3 and TRBJ1-1, with TRBD1 identical over 10 bases. V dropped 2 bases and J dropped 3; count of bases not matched to a gene: 4. CDR3 length: 15 amino acids. Germline V gene data show CDR1 as NNHDY and CDR2 as SYVADS. CDR3 loop: CASSELGTGDTEVFF. The DNA read from the CDR3 is TGTGCCAGCAGTGAACTCGGGACAGGGGACACA.

This clone was picked up a small number of times. Germline and genes: mouse. The missing CDR3 end, 4 residues past where the read stops, is filled in from the germline J gene. Other DNA sequences of this sample code for an identical CDR3. The genes are TRBV5 and TRBJ1-1; 7 bases are a match to TRBD1. Germline trimming cut 2 bases from V and 0 bases from J; bases unmatched to any gene: 3. The germline gives CDR1 LGHNA, CDR2 YNLKQL (reference sequence). The CDR3 has 15 residues. The CDR3 bases that were read are TGTGCCAGCAGCCAAAACAGGGGTGCAAACACA. This codes for CASSQNRGANT. The entire CDR3 protein reads CASSQNRGANTEVFF.

This clone was detected only a few times. Gene and germline names: mouse. The read stops 4 residues short of the end of the CDR3; the missing end is completed from the germline J gene. This chain joins TRBV1 and TRBJ2-2, with 9 positions matching TRBD1. Germline V lookup: CDR1 NSQYPW, CDR2 LRSPGD (reference sequence). This CDR3 comprises 15 residues. V lost 0 bases, J lost 6 bases, and 2 bases stayed unmatched. This CDR3 is CTCSAEGTGPGQLYF. CDR3 bases read: TGCACCTGCAGTGCAGAAGGGACAGGGCCCGGG.

Comments on this clone: Each gene name is a mouse one. The CDR3 end lies 4 residues beyond the end of the read and is filled in from the germline J gene. J is TRBJ2-1 and V is TRBV13-1; maybe TRBD1 (6 bases). There are 14 residues in the CDR3. Germline V gives CDR1 NSHNY, CDR2 SYGAGN. This chain's CDR3 is CASREIRGGAEQFF. Incomplete CDR3 DNA: TGTGCCAGCAGGGAGATCAGGGGAGGCGCT.

For this clone: Genes and germline are mouse. The read ends 4 residues early relative to the CDR3; the germline J gene fills the gap. The chain is built from TRBV5 and TRBJ2-5; 8 bases align to TRBD1. The CDR3 length is 14 residues. The germline V gene has CDR1 LGHNA and CDR2 YNLKQL (reference sequence). Partial CDR3 DNA: TGTGCCAGCAGCCCCGGACAGGGACCAGAC. Translation gives CASSPGQGPD. The complete CDR3 sequence is CASSPGQGPDTQYF.

This clone was seen a few times. Mouse gene names apply. The observed sequence ends 4 residues before the CDR3 terminus, with the missing tail filled in from the germline J gene. The chain couples TRBV1 to TRBJ2-5; 12 bases map to TRBD2. The germline gives CDR1 NSQYPW, CDR2 LRSPGD (reference sequence). There are 16 residues in the CDR3. Partial CDR3 DNA: TGCACCTGCAGTGCAACGACTGGGGGGGCGAGGGAC. It yields the protein CTCSATTGGARD. The whole CDR3 is CTCSATTGGARDTQYF.

A note on this clone: Gene names refer to mouse genes. The CDR3 is cut off 4 residues early in the read; its end comes from the germline J gene. This sequence joins TRBV3 and TRBJ2-5; 12 nucleotides match TRBD2. CDR3 length: 18 amino acids. Germline lookup yields CDR1 SNHLY and CDR2 FYNGKV (reference sequence). The V and J ends lost 5 bases and 1 base, in that order; junction bases with no gene match: 10. CDR3: CASSPFDWGGADQDTQYF. The DNA read from the CDR3 is TGTGCCAGCAGCCCCTTTGACTGGGGGGGCGCTGACCAAGAC.

This clone was seen a handful of times. Gene names refer to mouse genes. The CDR3 end lies 4 residues beyond the end of the read and is filled in from the germline J gene. Other nucleotide sequences from this sample produce the same CDR3. The rearrangement links TRBV19 to TRBJ1-2, with TRBD1 matching over 11 bases. With V trimmed by 5 bases and J by 0 bases, 3 bases remained unmatched. This CDR3 comprises 15 residues. Germline V gives CDR1 FNHDT, CDR2 SITEND (reference sequence). The CDR3 loop is CASSRGQGANSDYTF. The sequenced part of the CDR3 DNA is TGTGCCAGCAGCCGGGGACAGGGGGCAAACTCC.

Points on this clone: Mouse gene names apply. Read data end 4 residues before the CDR3 end; the end is taken from the germline J gene. This same CDR3 is encoded by further DNA sequences in the sample. The V gene is TRBV19, the J gene TRBJ2-7; 7 bases fit TRBD2. The CDR3 extends over 13 amino acids. CDR1 and CDR2 (germline): FNHDT, SITEND (reference sequence). The covered CDR3 bases are TGTGCCAGCAGTCCCCCTGGGGGATAT. Translating it yields CASSPPGGY. The full CDR3 reads CASSPPGGYEQYF.

This clone was found a few times. Germline and genes: mouse. The read ends 4 residues before the CDR3 terminus; that terminus is restored from the germline J gene. The chain has TRBV13-3 and TRBJ2-7, with TRBD2 matching over 11 bases. CDR1 and CDR2 (germline): NNHDY, SYVADS. Trimming cost V 5 bases and J 0 bases; bases outside gene matches: 7. CDR3 length equals 16 residues. The CDR3 here is CASSPDWGGSSYEQYF. The part of the CDR3 DNA that was read is TGTGCCAGCAGCCCCGACTGGGGGGGGAGCTCCTAT.

A note on this clone: Mouse gene names apply. The read is 4 residues too short to cover the CDR3 end, so that end is filled in from the germline J gene. J is TRBJ1-2 and V is TRBV13-2, with TRBD1 matching over 8 bases. Germline CDR1 reads NNHNN; CDR2 reads SYGAGS (reference sequence). Trimming at V came to 3 bases and at J to 2 bases, leaving 3 bases not matched to a gene. The CDR3 extends over 14 amino acids. Here the CDR3 reads CASGAGGLNSDYTF. Partial CDR3 DNA: TGTGCCAGCGGTGCAGGGGGCTTGAACTCC.

As to this clone: Gene names are the mouse ones. The CDR3 extends 4 residues past the end of the read, so its final part is completed from the germline J gene. The J gene is TRBJ2-1, the V gene TRBV19, with D perhaps TRBD1 (5 bases). V gave up 2 bases and J gave up 4 bases, with 10 bases separating them. CDR3 length equals 14 residues. Germline loops: CDR1 FNHDT, CDR2 SITEND (reference sequence). CDR3 sequence reads: CASSIKGKYAEQFF. The part of the CDR3 DNA that was read is TGTGCCAGCAGTATCAAGGGGAAGTATGCT.

This clone appeared a few times. All gene names here are mouse names. The read finishes 4 residues shy of the CDR3 end, and the germline J gene is used to complete it. The V and J genes are TRBV14 and TRBJ2-1; a possible D gene is TRBD1 (5 bases). This CDR3 has 13 amino acids. V was trimmed by 4 bases and J by 4 bases, leaving 9 bases between them. Germline V gene data show CDR1 as SGHDT and CDR2 as FRDEAV. The DNA read from the CDR3 is TGTGCCAGCAGTCCGGACACGTATGCT. Translating it yields CASSPDTYA. The entire CDR3 reads CASSPDTYAEQFF.

This clone was seen only a few times. The gene symbols are mouse symbols. The read ends 4 residues before the CDR3 terminus; that terminus is restored from the germline J gene. The chain couples TRBV13-1 to TRBJ2-5; D gene ambiguous. Germline V gene sequence: CDR1 NSHNY, CDR2 SYGAGN. The CDR3 totals 13 residues. CDR3: CASSRQSEDTQYF. CDR3 DNA (partial): TGTGCCAGCAGTCGCCAGAGTGAAGAC.

This clone was seen repeatedly, ten times or more. The gene symbols are mouse symbols. The sequenced fragment ends 4 residues before the CDR3 boundary, so the rest is inferred from the germline J gene. Different DNA sequences within this sample yield the same CDR3. This sequence joins TRBV13-1 and TRBJ2-2, with 7 bases matching TRBD1. Trimming removed 7 bases from V and 0 bases from J; junction bases left unmatched: 0. Germline values: CDR1 NSHNY, CDR2 SYGAGN. The CDR3 is 13 residues long. The CDR3 bases that were read are TGTGCCAGCGGGACAGCAAACACCGGG. Protein sequence: CASGTANTG. The full CDR3 is CASGTANTGQLYF.

In its sample, this clone was seen many times. The gene symbols are mouse symbols. The read ends 4 residues shy of where the CDR3 ends; the end is completed using the germline J gene. The same CDR3 is also encoded by other DNA sequences in this sample. J is TRBJ2-1 and V is TRBV13-1, with TRBD2 identical over 12 bases. CDR3 size: 15 residues. Looked up from germline, CDR1 is NSHNY and CDR2 is SYGAGN. CDR3 protein: CASSDAGLGGAEQFF. The CDR3 DNA, read in part, is TGTGCCAGCAGTGATGCGGGACTGGGGGGCGCT.

The sample holds a few counts of this clone. Here the gene names and germline are mouse. The read gets to within 4 residues of the CDR3 end, and the germline J gene fills in the rest. The chain employs TRBV13-2 and TRBJ2-4; D perhaps matches TRBD1 (6 bases). Germline CDR1 is NNHNN and CDR2 is SYGAGS (reference sequence). The CDR3 loop spans 13 amino acids. Trimming removed 5 bases at V and 1 base at J, with 8 bases between. CDR3 region: CASGRGRQNTLYF. The DNA read from the CDR3 is TGTGCCAGCGGCAGGGGCCGTCAAAAC.

Notes on this clone: The germline and genes are mouse ones. The CDR3 goes on 4 residues after the read ends, and that part is filled in from the germline J gene. The chain is built from TRBV13-3 and TRBJ2-5; tentatively, D is TRBD2 (7 bases). V lost 3 bases and J 1 base, leaving 12 bases between the germline ends. Germline CDR1 reads NNHDY; CDR2 reads SYVADS. The length of the CDR3 is 15 residues. The CDR3 region is CASSASGGHQDTQYF. CDR3 DNA (partial): TGTGCCAGCAGTGCCTCTGGGGGCCACCAAGAC.

Regarding this clone: Genes and germline are mouse. The sequenced fragment ends 4 residues before the CDR3 boundary, so the rest is inferred from the germline J gene. This rearrangement joins TRBV13-1 to TRBJ2-3; tentatively, D is TRBD2 (5 bases). The length of the CDR3 is 14 residues. Trimming took off 3 bases at V and 0 bases at J, with 8 bases between the two ends. Germline assignment: CDR1 NSHNY and CDR2 SYGAGN. The covered CDR3 bases are TGTGCCAGCAGTGCCTGGGCTAGTGCAGAA. Protein sequence: CASSAWASAE. The whole CDR3 sequence is CASSAWASAETLYF.